What follows is one T cell receptor beta chain and its context. Participants came from some 23 US areas, aged roughly 18 to 95 years. The data derive from a study of blood T cell repertoires in COVID-19. On the study more broadly: Sources were T cells, B-cell-depleted T cells, or PBMCs; the material itself was cDNA or gDNA.

Original processing notes: From reference gene primer amplification, estimates of nucleated cell counts were derived. Clones were sequenced by immunoSEQ multiplex PCR, and TCRdb holds only the in-frame ones, with some missing. V and J calls plus clone size are reproduced from that table; the DNA served to infer D and trimming. The data contain under 250,000 clones, 75% to 90% of them singletons. Germline lookup yields CDR1 SGHVS and CDR2 FQNEAQ. Trimming cost V 4 bases and J 10 bases, with 17 bases left between them. This CDR3 is built from 14 residues. The sequenced material came from PBMCs or T cells enriched from blood (not recorded which). The receptor's source is a woman under 30 in a cohort exposed to, infected with or recovered from COVID-19 (not recorded which). This chain connects TRBV7-8 to TRBJ2-1, with D tentatively TRBD2 (6 bases). CDR3 in amino acids: CASSSPGTAGEQFF. CDR3 bases: TGTGCCAGCAGCTCCCCCGGGACTGCCGGAGAGCAGTTCTTC.